Below, 23 T cell receptor beta chains from the same sample are listed, as sequenced in a study of T cells in Graves' hyperthyroidism and ophthalmopathy. The source material, RNA transcripts, was used to amplify TCR beta CDR3 regions. First-round RT-PCR targeting the TCR CDR3 was performed with the HTBI primer set. Each CDR3 protein gets one entry after TCRdb re-called the multiplex PCR reads with MiXCR. The data show under 500,000 distinct CDR3 sequences, 11% to 15% seen once. Input material: blood. These TCRs come from a man in his forties or fifties with Graves' ophthalmopathy.

At least ten counts were recorded for this clonotype. The chain carries TRBV9 and TRBJ2-2; TRBD2 aligns across 9 bases. Germline V gives CDR1 SGDLS, CDR2 YYNGEE. V shed 3 bases and J 4 bases; nucleotides not matched to a gene: 4. The CDR3 totals 15 residues. The DNA for the CDR3 is TGTGCCAGCAGCGCGGGACTAGCTCCCACCGGGGAGCTGTTTTTT. It is translated as CASSAGLAPTGELFF.

This clonotype was seen many times. The rearrangement links TRBV5-1 to TRBJ2-5; no clear D. The germline V gene encodes CDR1 SGHRS and CDR2 YFSETQ. The germline V and J ends were trimmed by 0 bases and 5 bases, with 5 bases remaining between them. CDR3 length equals 12 residues. The CDR3 protein is CASSLAEETQYF. In DNA form, the CDR3 reads TGCGCCAGCAGCTTGGCCGAGGAGACCCAGTACTTC.

This clonotype was counted a few times. One base away lies a much larger clone, so this may be a sequencing read error. The chain combines TRBV3-1 with TRBJ2-5, with 15 nucleotides matching TRBD2. Germline V CDR1 and CDR2: LGHDT, YNNKEL (reference sequence). Trimming removed 4 bases from V and 10 bases from J; junction bases left unmatched: 10. CDR3 size: 16 residues. The CDR3 region has the DNA TGTGCCAGCAGCCGAAGGGGACTAGCGGGAGGTCGTGACCAGTACTTC. Amino acid sequence: CASSRRGLAGGRDQYF.

This clonotype was picked up many times. The chain employs TRBV3-1 and TRBJ2-7; 11 bases align to TRBD2. V gave up 2 bases and J gave up 7 bases; unmatched junction bases: 4. The CDR3 runs to 14 residues. The germline V gene encodes CDR1 LGHDT and CDR2 YNNKEL (reference sequence). CDR3 residues: CASSQNRLAGEQYF. For the CDR3, the DNA is TGTGCCAGCAGCCAAAATCGACTAGCGGGAGAGCAGTACTTC.

This clonotype was detected many times. In DNA, the CDR3 is TGTGCCAGCAGCTTAGCCACCCGGTCAGCGTCCCGCTCTGGGGCCAACGTCCTGACTTTC. It translates to CASSLATRSASRSGANVLTF. This chain links TRBV11-2 with TRBJ2-6; no clear D gene. Germline V CDR1 and CDR2: SGHAT, FQNNGV. Trimming removed 1 base from V and 0 bases from J, with 19 bases in between. CDR3 length: 20 amino acids. Based on the CDR3 plus reference TRBV11-2 and TRBJ2-6, the full variable domain is EAGVAQSPRYKIIEKRQSVAFWCNPISGHATLYWYQQILGQGPKLLIQFQNNGVVDDSQLPKDRFSAERLKGVDSTLKIQPAKLEDSAVYLCASSLATRSASRSGANVLTFGAGSRLTVL.

This clonotype has a count of ten or more. The gene calls are TRBV28 and TRBJ2-1; D gene ambiguous. V was pared by 3 bases and J by 0 bases, with 12 bases between. The CDR3 covers 16 residues. CDR1 and CDR2 from the germline V gene are MDHEN and SYDVKM. The CDR3 sequence is CASSFLGDSSYNEQFF. Written as DNA, the CDR3 is TGTGCCAGCAGTTTCTTGGGCGATAGCTCCTACAATGAGCAGTTCTTC.

J is TRBJ1-1 and V is TRBV5-1, with unresolved D. V lost 0 bases and J lost 3, with 9 bases in between. CDR1 is SGHRS, CDR2 YFSETQ, per germline. This CDR3 spans 14 amino acids. The CDR3 sequence: CASSLATGYTEAFF. The CDR3 bases are TGCGCCAGCAGCTTGGCCACGGGGTACACTGAAGCTTTCTTT.

This clonotype was found many times. This chain connects TRBV28 to TRBJ2-7, with D uncertain. Germline CDR1 is MDHEN and CDR2 is SYDVKM. Trimming took off 6 bases at V and 3 bases at J, with 9 bases between the two ends. CDR3 size: 12 residues. CDR3 bases: TGTGCCAGCAGATCCCGCTTCTACGAGCAGTACTTC. Amino acid sequence: CASRSRFYEQYF.

This clonotype occurred a few times. CDR3 in DNA: TGTGCCAGCAGTTACTCGAGGCAGGGGAATCAGCCCCAGCATTTT. It specifies CASSYSRQGNQPQHF. The V and J genes are TRBV6-5 and TRBJ1-5; tentatively, D is TRBD1 (6 bases). Trimming pared 0 bases from V and 4 bases from J, leaving 10 bases between. The CDR3 extends over 15 amino acids. The germline V gene has CDR1 MNHEY and CDR2 SVGAGI.

This clonotype appeared many times. The V gene is TRBV7-8, the J gene TRBJ2-5; D tentatively reads TRBD1 or TRBD2 (6 bases each). The CDR3 consists of 14 residues. Trimming stripped 7 bases from V and 4 bases from J, with 16 bases between. Germline V gives CDR1 SGHVS, CDR2 FQNEAQ. CDR3 coding DNA: TGTGCCAGCAACGTACAGGGACTTGGAGAGACCCAGTACTTC. This gives the protein CASNVQGLGETQYF.

This clonotype was found many times. The CDR3 DNA reads TGCAGTGCCCTGGGACAGGTTACACTAGCCAAAAACATTCAGTACTTC. Translated: CSALGQVTLAKNIQYF. The chain recombines TRBV20-1 with TRBJ2-4, with 8 bases aligning to TRBD1. The length of the CDR3 is 16 residues. Trimming removed 6 bases from V and 0 bases from J; junction bases left unmatched: 10. The germline gives CDR1 DFQATT, CDR2 SNEGSKA (reference sequence).

CDR3 sequence: CASSYTTGDEQYF. As DNA, the CDR3 is TGTGCCAGCAGTTATACAACAGGGGACGAGCAGTACTTC. The J gene is TRBJ2-7, the V gene TRBV2; TRBD1 matches at 7 bases. CDR3 length: 13 residues. The germline CDR1 and CDR2 sequences are SNHLY and FYNNEI. V trimming: 5 bases; J trimming: 5 bases; junction bases outside the gene matches: 6. The complete variable domain, with remaining parts taken from reference TRBV2 and TRBJ2-7, reads EPEVTQTPSHQVTQMGQEVILRCVPISNHLYFYWYRQILGQKVEFLVSFYNNEISEKSEIFDDQFSVERPDGSNFTLKIRSTKLEDSAMYFCASSYTTGDEQYFGPGTRLTVT.

There are many counts of this clonotype. The chain links TRBV5-1 to TRBJ2-3, with D perhaps assigned TRBD1 or TRBD2 (5 bases each). V shed 2 bases and J shed 6 bases, with 19 bases lying between them. CDR3 length equals 16 residues. Looked up from germline, CDR1 is SGHRS and CDR2 is YFSETQ. The CDR3 region has the DNA TGCGCCAGCAGCTTCGGGGTCAGGGCTATTCAGGATACGCAGTATTTT. Translated, it gives CASSFGVRAIQDTQYF.

The table lists this clonotype with many counts. CDR3 in amino acids: CASSSSLRGMNTEAFF. The DNA of the CDR3 is TGTGCCAGCAGTTCAAGCCTAAGGGGCATGAACACTGAAGCTTTCTTT. The rearrangement uses TRBV28 and TRBJ1-1; D may be TRBD1 (5 bases). Per the germline V gene, CDR1 is MDHEN and CDR2 is SYDVKM. The CDR3 has 16 amino acids. Trimming removed 4 bases from V and 0 bases from J, with 15 bases in between.

This clonotype was seen at least ten times. CDR3: CASIREGPYEQYF. The CDR3 nucleotides are TGTGCCAGCATACGGGAGGGCCCCTACGAGCAGTACTTC. The chain uses TRBV2 and TRBJ2-7; 8 nucleotides align to TRBD2. The germline CDR1 and CDR2 sequences are SNHLY and FYNNEI. The CDR3 runs to 13 residues. J was trimmed by 2 bases and V by 7 bases; bases with no gene match: 4.

This clonotype came up a few times. The V call is TRBV7-9, the J call TRBJ2-1; D might be TRBD2 (5 bases). The CDR3 runs to 14 residues. Germline loops: CDR1 SEHNR, CDR2 FQNEAQ (reference sequence). Trimming removed 5 bases from V and 1 base from J, with 9 bases in between. The CDR3 spells CASSQAASYNEQFF. The CDR3 DNA is TGTGCCAGCAGCCAAGCGGCTTCCTACAATGAGCAGTTCTTC.

In its sample, this clonotype was seen a few times. The chain uses TRBV6-1 and TRBJ2-7, with unresolved D. V dropped 7 bases and J dropped 0 bases, with 10 bases sitting between them. Germline V CDR1 and CDR2: MNHNS, SASEGT. CDR3 length: 13 residues. The CDR3 DNA follows: TGTGCCAGCACTGCTCCTAGCTCCTACGAGCAGTACTTC. Its protein is CASTAPSSYEQYF.

This clonotype has at least ten counts. This chain joins TRBV7-8 and TRBJ2-3, with D perhaps matching TRBD2 (5 bases). The CDR3 is made up of 15 amino acids. Germline V gene data show CDR1 as SGHVS and CDR2 as FQNEAQ. The V and J ends lost 2 bases and 0 bases respectively, with 9 bases between them. In DNA form, the CDR3 reads TGTGCCAGCAGCTTACGGAGCGGCAGCACAGATACGCAGTATTTT. Protein sequence: CASSLRSGSTDTQYF.

This chain connects TRBV19 to TRBJ2-7; 11 bases are shared with TRBD2. The V segment lost 4 bases and the J segment 7 bases; nucleotides outside the gene matches: 15. The CDR3 sequence is 17 residues long. Germline loops: CDR1 LNHDA, CDR2 SQIVND (reference sequence). DNA for the CDR3: TGTGCCAGTAGTAGTTCGCCTAGCGGGAGGCAGCCGGGGGAGCAGTACTTC. Protein sequence: CASSSSPSGRQPGEQYF.

This clonotype was detected many times. V and J are TRBV5-1 and TRBJ1-1; D is perhaps TRBD1 (6 bases). V was cut by 6 bases and J by 0 bases, with 12 bases left in between. CDR1 and CDR2 from the germline V gene are SGHRS and YFSETQ. The CDR3 has 14 amino acids. The CDR3 region has the DNA TGCGCCAGCAAACGGACAGAGATGAACACTGAAGCTTTCTTT. It yields the protein CASKRTEMNTEAFF.

This clonotype has a count of ten or more. CDR3 sequence reads: CASSTRFGDYEQYF. The DNA for the CDR3 is TGTGCCAGCTCAACCCGTTTCGGGGACTACGAGCAGTACTTC. This chain links TRBV18 with TRBJ2-7, with D tentatively TRBD2 (5 bases). The CDR3 spans 14 residues. The germline V gene encodes CDR1 KGHSH and CDR2 LQKENI. With 5 bases removed from V and 3 bases from J, the gap between germline ends came to 14 bases.

This chain uses TRBV7-9 with TRBJ2-5; the D is unclear. The germline V gene has CDR1 SEHNR and CDR2 FQNEAQ (reference sequence). The CDR3 is made up of 14 amino acids. The germline V and J ends were trimmed by 7 bases and 5 bases, with 17 bases remaining between them. The CDR3, as DNA: TGTGCCAGCATGGACGGTCGAACACGCGAGACCCAGTACTTC. It codes for CASMDGRTRETQYF.

The chain combines TRBV20-1 with TRBJ2-1; D could derive from TRBD1 or TRBD2 (6 bases each). The ends were cut back, 0 bases at V and 9 bases at J, with 21 bases in the middle. Germline CDR1 reads DFQATT; CDR2 reads SNEGSKA (reference sequence). The CDR3 covers 16 residues. DNA of the CDR3: TGCAGTGCTAGAGACGGGGGCGGGATATTTTCTGGTGAGCAGTTCTTC. Its protein product is CSARDGGGIFSGEQFF.